The T cell receptor beta chain described here comes from a study of cytomegalovirus exposure and HLA in healthy donors. Healthy donors of bone marrow made up the group. The PCR ran on 60 Vbeta and 13 Jbeta primers. Profiling relied on immunoSEQ multiplex PCR, and the TCRdb table lists in-frame clones only, not all of them. The table has 100,000 to 150,000 clones, approximately 17% seen once. The CDR3 consists of 15 residues. Germline loops: CDR1 MNHEY, CDR2 SMNVEV (reference sequence). Trimming removed 8 bases from V and 6 bases from J; junction bases left unmatched: 13. The specimen was PBMCs. V usage is TRBV27 and J usage is TRBJ2-3, with 8 nucleotides matching TRBD1. The source is a female donor in good health and CMV-seropositive. CDR3 region: CASRDRLLSWDTQYF. The CDR3 DNA is TGTGCCAGCCGGGACAGGCTACTTTCATGGGATACGCAGTATTTT.